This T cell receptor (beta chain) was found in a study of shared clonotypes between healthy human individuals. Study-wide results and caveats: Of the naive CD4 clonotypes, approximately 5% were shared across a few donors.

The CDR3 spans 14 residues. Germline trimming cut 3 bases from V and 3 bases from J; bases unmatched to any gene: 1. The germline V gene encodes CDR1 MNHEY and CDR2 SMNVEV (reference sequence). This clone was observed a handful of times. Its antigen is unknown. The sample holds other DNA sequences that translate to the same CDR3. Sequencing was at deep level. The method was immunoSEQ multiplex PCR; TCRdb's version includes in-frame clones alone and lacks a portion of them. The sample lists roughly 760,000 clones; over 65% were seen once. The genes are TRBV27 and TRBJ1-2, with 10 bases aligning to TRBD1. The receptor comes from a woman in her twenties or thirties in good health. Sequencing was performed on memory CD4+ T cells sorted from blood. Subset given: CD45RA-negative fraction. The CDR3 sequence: CASSFGQGDYGYTF. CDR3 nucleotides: TGTGCCAGCAGTTTCGGACAGGGGGACTATGGCTACACCTTC.